The 30 T cell receptor beta chains given below trace back to one sample, sequenced in a study of OX40 agonist ivuxolimab in advanced cancers. The repertoire was sequenced with immunoSEQ multiplex PCR; TCRdb's copy has only in-frame clones and lacks some. The sample consists of tens of thousands of clones, approximately 70% of them appearing once. This material consisted of CD4+ or CD8+ T cells sorted from blood, taken in a trial of the OX40 agonist ivuxolimab. The origin of the receptors is an adult with an advanced solid tumor such as melanoma, head and neck, liver or kidney cancer.

The chain has TRBV27 and TRBJ2-2, with D unclear. V dropped 3 bases and J dropped 1 base, with 9 bases sitting between them. Germline V gene sequence: CDR1 MNHEY, CDR2 SMNVEV (reference sequence). There are 15 residues in the CDR3. CDR3 sequence: CASSFSKENTGELFF. As DNA, the CDR3 is TGTGCCAGCAGTTTTAGTAAGGAGAACACCGGGGAGCTGTTTTTT.

The chain recombines TRBV5-5 with TRBJ2-3; TRBD2 agrees at 7 bases. V gave up 2 bases and J gave up 2 bases; unmatched junction bases: 8. Per germline, CDR1 SGHKS and CDR2 YYEKEE (reference sequence). This CDR3 comprises 16 residues. CDR3 region: CASSFSYGGTTDTQYF. Written as DNA, the CDR3 is TGTGCCAGCAGCTTTTCCTACGGGGGGACCACAGATACGCAGTATTTT.

The CDR3 loop reads CASRPGLTDTQYF. Written as DNA, the CDR3 is TGTGCCAGCAGACCGGGACTCACAGATACGCAGTATTTT. The J gene is TRBJ2-3, the V gene TRBV7-9; TRBD2 is a possible D gene (6 bases). Trimming pared 6 bases from V and 2 bases from J, leaving 9 bases between. The CDR3 covers 13 residues. The germline V gene encodes CDR1 SEHNR and CDR2 FQNEAQ (reference sequence). The whole variable domain, filled in from reference TRBV7-9 and TRBJ2-3, reads DTGVSQNPRHKITKRGQNVTFRCDPISEHNRLYWYRQTLGQGPEFLTYFQNEAQLEKSRLLSDRFSAERPKGSFSTLEIQRTEQGDSAMYLCASRPGLTDTQYFGPGTRLTVL.

In its sample, this clone was seen once. The chain recombines TRBV2 with TRBJ1-5; D gene unclear. The CDR3 length is 13 residues. The V end was cut by 8 bases, the J end by 3 bases, with 11 bases between. Germline V gene data show CDR1 as SNHLY and CDR2 as FYNNEI. As DNA, the CDR3 is TGTGCCAGCGGTAGTACAGTCAATCAGCCCCAGCATTTT. This codes for CASGSTVNQPQHF. The variable domain in full, completed from reference TRBV2 and TRBJ1-5, reads EPEVTQTPSHQVTQMGQEVILRCVPISNHLYFYWYRQILGQKVEFLVSFYNNEISEKSEIFDDQFSVERPDGSNFTLKIRSTKLEDSAMYFCASGSTVNQPQHFGDGTRLSIL.

This clone was observed a few times. CDR3 residues: CASSSDSPNLGVFF. DNA of the CDR3: TGTGCCAGCAGCAGCGACAGTCCCAATTTGGGGGTTTTCTTT. The chain couples TRBV7-6 to TRBJ1-1; a possible D gene is TRBD1 (5 bases). CDR3 size: 14 residues. Germline V gene lookup returns CDR1 SGHVS and CDR2 FNYEAQ. Trimming took off 5 bases at V and 13 bases at J, with 23 bases between the two ends.

The chain combines TRBV11-3 with TRBJ2-5; 9 positions agree with TRBD2. Looked up from germline, CDR1 is SGHNT and CDR2 is YENEEA. CDR3 size: 16 residues. Trimming took 5 bases from V and 2 from J; bases not matched to a gene: 9. The chain's CDR3 is CASSVRSGGAQETQYF. The CDR3 nucleotides are TGTGCCAGCAGCGTGCGTAGCGGGGGAGCACAAGAGACCCAGTACTTC.

This chain uses TRBV7-9 with TRBJ2-1; 11 bases match TRBD2. Germline loops: CDR1 SEHNR, CDR2 FQNEAQ (reference sequence). Trimming cost V 5 bases and J 9 bases; bases outside gene matches: 6. The CDR3 sequence is 14 residues long. CDR3 amino acids: CASSNSGGASEQFF. The CDR3 DNA follows: TGTGCCAGCAGCAATAGCGGGGGGGCTAGTGAGCAGTTCTTC.

This clone has only one observation. CDR3 coding DNA: TGTGCCAGCAGCCATGTTATCCGCATAGCGGGGGGGCCTGTAGATACGCAGTATTTT. This gives the protein CASSHVIRIAGGPVDTQYF. J is TRBJ2-3 and V is TRBV14; 11 bases line up with TRBD2. Unmatched junction bases numbered 16, after V lost 3 bases and J lost 5 bases. Germline V lookup: CDR1 SGHDN, CDR2 FVKESK. The CDR3 totals 19 residues.

The chain recombines TRBV7-3 with TRBJ1-1; possible D gene TRBD1, 5 bases. The V and J ends lost 2 bases and 6 bases respectively, with 10 bases between them. Germline loops: CDR1 SGHTA, CDR2 FQGTGA. There are 13 residues in the CDR3. The chain's CDR3 is CASSLVKGSEAFF. CDR3 in DNA: TGTGCCAGCAGCTTAGTGAAGGGGTCTGAAGCTTTCTTT. Complete variable domain (other parts from reference TRBV7-3 and TRBJ1-1): GAGVSQTPSNKVTEKGKYVELRCDPISGHTALYWYRQSLGQGPEFLIYFQGTGAADDSGLPNDRFFAVRPEGSVSTLKIQRTERGDSAVYLCASSLVKGSEAFFGQGTRLTVV.

The V call is TRBV29-1, the J call TRBJ1-1; no definite D call. The CDR3 contains 11 residues. CDR1 is SQVTM, CDR2 ANQGSEA, per germline. V was pared by 7 bases and J by 4 bases, with 10 bases between. The CDR3 loop reads CSAEKGTEAFF. The CDR3 region has the DNA TGCAGCGCCGAAAAAGGCACTGAAGCTTTCTTT.

The V gene is TRBV7-9, the J gene TRBJ2-3; 15 bases fit TRBD2. CDR3 length: 18 residues. The ends lost 3 bases at V and 2 bases at J; junction bases unmatched: 6. Per the germline V gene, CDR1 is SEHNR and CDR2 is FQNEAQ (reference sequence). The CDR3: CASSLGLAGGQNTDTQYF. The CDR3 nucleotides read TGTGCCAGCAGCTTGGGACTAGCGGGGGGCCAAAACACAGATACGCAGTATTTT.

This sequence joins TRBV5-1 and TRBJ2-1; tentative D call: TRBD1 (6 bases). V was cut by 0 bases and J by 4 bases, with 14 bases left in between. This CDR3 has 16 amino acids. Germline V gives CDR1 SGHRS, CDR2 YFSETQ. CDR3 in DNA: TGCGCCAGCAGCTTGGCGGGGACAAATTTTTACAATGAGCAGTTCTTC. Translating it yields CASSLAGTNFYNEQFF.

The CDR3 region is CASSFTGTGELFF. In DNA, the CDR3 is TGTGCCAGCAGCTTCACAGGGACCGGGGAGCTGTTTTTT. The rearrangement links TRBV7-6 to TRBJ2-2; tentative D call: TRBD1 (6 bases). Germline V gene sequence: CDR1 SGHVS, CDR2 FNYEAQ. V lost 3 bases to trimming and J lost 5 bases, with 7 bases between them. The CDR3 totals 13 residues.

Comments on this clone: A read error may produce the germline difference seen at one junction end. In the same sample, other DNA sequences code for this CDR3. The chain recombines TRBV11-2 with TRBJ2-3; D is unresolved. The CDR3 spans 11 residues. Germline CDR1 reads SGHAT; CDR2 reads FQNNGV. CDR3 in amino acids: CASSLTDTQYF. The DNA of the CDR3 is TGCGCCAGCAGCTTGACAGATACGCAGTATTTT.

The chain uses TRBV28 and TRBJ2-1; tentatively, D is TRBD2 (5 bases). The CDR3 has 12 amino acids. CDR1 and CDR2 (germline): MDHEN, SYDVKM. Trimming took 9 bases from V and 8 from J, leaving 14 bases between them. For the CDR3, the DNA is TGTGCCAGATCGGGATCGCCTGATGAGCAGTTCTTC. Amino acid sequence: CARSGSPDEQFF.

This clone was detected only once. The rearrangement uses TRBV7-9 and TRBJ2-5; 13 bases align to TRBD2. The CDR3 contains 17 residues. J gave up 5 bases and V 0 bases, and 6 bases lay outside the gene matches. Germline V lookup: CDR1 SEHNR, CDR2 FQNEAQ (reference sequence). The CDR3 here is CASSLALGLAGSETQYF. The CDR3 DNA reads TGTGCCAGCAGCTTAGCCCTGGGACTAGCGGGGAGTGAGACCCAGTACTTC.

This clone was observed a few times. The chain joins TRBV7-8 to TRBJ1-5, with 10 nucleotides matching TRBD1. Trimming took 5 bases from V and 9 from J; bases not matched to a gene: 13. This CDR3 contains 16 residues. Germline CDR1 reads SGHVS; CDR2 reads FQNEAQ. The DNA of the CDR3 is TGTGCCAGCAGCGAAGAGGACGACAGGGGGCAGCGGCCCCAGCATTTT. Amino acids: CASSEEDDRGQRPQHF.

V is TRBV9 and J is TRBJ2-4, with 7 bases fitting TRBD1. The CDR3 has 16 amino acids. Looked up from germline, CDR1 is SGDLS and CDR2 is YYNGEE. V lost 4 bases and J lost 1; bases outside the gene matches: 8. The chain's CDR3 is CASSPFLQGAKNIQYF. CDR3 sequence (DNA): TGTGCCAGCAGCCCGTTCCTACAGGGGGCCAAAAACATTCAGTACTTC.

V gene TRBV29-1 combines with J gene TRBJ2-7; the D call may be TRBD1 or TRBD2 (5 bases each). The germline CDR1 and CDR2 sequences are SQVTM and ANQGSEA. The germline V and J ends were trimmed by 6 bases and 0 bases, with 9 bases remaining between them. The CDR3 is made up of 12 amino acids. The CDR3 sequence is CSVGTDSYEQYF. CDR3 DNA sequence: TGCAGCGTGGGGACGGACTCCTACGAGCAGTACTTC.

The gene calls are TRBV9 and TRBJ1-1; no clear D gene. Germline loops: CDR1 SGDLS, CDR2 YYNGEE. This CDR3 has 14 residues. The V and J ends lost 0 bases and 4 bases respectively, with 10 bases between them. The CDR3 reads CASSVDGRFTEAFF. The CDR3 bases are TGTGCCAGCAGCGTAGACGGCAGATTCACTGAAGCTTTCTTT. Drawing the rest from reference TRBV9 and TRBJ1-1, the complete variable domain is DSGVTQTPKHLITATGQRVTLRCSPRSGDLSVYWYQQSLDQGLQFLIQYYNGEERAKGNILERFSAQQFPDLHSELNLSSLELGDSALYFCASSVDGRFTEAFFGQGTRLTVV.

This clone was counted a few times. The chain joins TRBV7-9 to TRBJ2-7; the match to TRBD1 covers 8 bases. V was pared by 4 bases and J by 4 bases, with 6 bases of the junction left unmatched. This CDR3 comprises 14 residues. Germline CDR1 reads SEHNR; CDR2 reads FQNEAQ (reference sequence). CDR3 amino acids: CASSSDRVSYEQYF. The CDR3 DNA reads TGTGCCAGCAGCTCGGACAGGGTGTCGTACGAGCAGTACTTC.

The V call is TRBV7-9, the J call TRBJ1-1; perhaps TRBD1 as D (5 bases). Trimming shortened V by 2 bases and J by 3 bases, and 13 bases separated the two germline ends. The CDR3 length is 15 residues. Germline CDR1 is SEHNR and CDR2 is FQNEAQ (reference sequence). The CDR3 nucleotides are TGTGCCAGCAGCTTATTGGCAGGGAGGTACACTGAAGCTTTCTTT. This translates into CASSLLAGRYTEAFF.

V gene TRBV6-6 combines with J gene TRBJ2-5; D remains unclear. Germline lookup yields CDR1 MNHNY and CDR2 SVGAGI (reference sequence). The CDR3 length is 14 residues. Trimming removed 4 bases at V and 0 bases at J, with 9 bases between. CDR3 sequence reads: CASSWRGHQETQYF. In nucleotides, the CDR3 is TGTGCCAGCAGTTGGAGAGGCCACCAAGAGACCCAGTACTTC.

The J gene is TRBJ2-1, the V gene TRBV6-1, with TRBD2 matching over 12 bases. Trimming took 6 bases from V and 2 from J; bases not matched to a gene: 2. The V gene's germline CDR1 is MNHNS and CDR2 SASEGT. The CDR3 covers 15 residues. The CDR3 DNA follows: TGTGCCAGCAGCCTAGCGGGGGGGCCCTACAATGAGCAGTTCTTC. Protein product: CASSLAGGPYNEQFF.

The V call is TRBV30, the J call TRBJ1-2; possibly TRBD1 for D (6 bases). CDR1 is GTSNPN and CDR2 is SVGIG in the germline V gene (reference sequence). The CDR3 contains 14 residues. With 4 bases removed from V and 3 bases from J, the gap between germline ends came to 15 bases. CDR3 amino acids: CAWNVQGSDYGYTF. The DNA of the CDR3 is TGTGCCTGGAACGTACAGGGTTCGGACTATGGCTACACCTTC.

The chain is built from TRBV21-1 and TRBJ1-1; the D call of TRBD1 is as the table states it, not checked on the DNA. TRBV21-1 constitutes a pseudogene. This CDR3 spans 16 amino acids. As DNA, the CDR3 is TGTGCCAGCAGCAAGCCCAGACAGGCACTGAACACTGAAGCTTTCTTT. Protein sequence: CASSKPRQALNTEAFF.

This clone has only a few counts. The CDR3 bases are TGTGCCAGCAGCGGAACCGGGACAGGGATTTACGAGCAGTACTTC. This encodes CASSGTGTGIYEQYF. The chain uses TRBV6-5 and TRBJ2-7; 9 nucleotides line up with TRBD1. This CDR3 contains 15 residues. V gave up 6 bases and J gave up 4 bases; unmatched junction bases: 10. Germline lookup yields CDR1 MNHEY and CDR2 SVGAGI.

This sequence joins TRBV7-8 and TRBJ1-4; the D is unclear. Germline-derived CDR1 and CDR2 are SGHVS and FQNEAQ. V was trimmed by 0 bases and J by 14 bases, leaving 13 bases between them. The CDR3 totals 13 residues. The CDR3 DNA reads as TGTGCCAGCAGCTTAGCGAGAGTACACGGGCTGTTTTTT. It encodes CASSLARVHGLFF. Full variable domain (rest looked up from reference TRBV7-8 and TRBJ1-4): GAGVSQSPRYKVAKRGQDVALRCDPISGHVSLFWYQQALGQGPEFLTYFQNEAQLDKSGLPSDRFFAERPEGSVSTLKIQRTQQEDSAVYLCASSLARVHGLFFGSGTQLSVL.

This rearrangement joins TRBV7-2 to TRBJ2-5; TRBD1 aligns across 9 bases. V shed 1 base, J shed 4 bases, and the junction held 7 bases outside the gene matches. The CDR3 totals 16 residues. In germline, CDR1 is SGHTA, CDR2 FQGNSA. The chain's CDR3 is CASSLGGTGWRETQYF. In DNA form, the CDR3 reads TGTGCCAGCAGCTTAGGAGGGACAGGGTGGAGAGAGACCCAGTACTTC.

This clone has a handful of counts. The chain has TRBV28 and TRBJ1-1; TRBD1 might be the D (6 bases). The CDR3 runs 11 residues. Germline-derived CDR1 and CDR2 are MDHEN and SYDVKM. The V end was cut by 5 bases, the J end by 6 bases, with 7 bases between. This chain's CDR3 is CASSRGPEAFF. CDR3 coding DNA: TGTGCCAGCAGTCGGGGGCCTGAAGCTTTCTTT.